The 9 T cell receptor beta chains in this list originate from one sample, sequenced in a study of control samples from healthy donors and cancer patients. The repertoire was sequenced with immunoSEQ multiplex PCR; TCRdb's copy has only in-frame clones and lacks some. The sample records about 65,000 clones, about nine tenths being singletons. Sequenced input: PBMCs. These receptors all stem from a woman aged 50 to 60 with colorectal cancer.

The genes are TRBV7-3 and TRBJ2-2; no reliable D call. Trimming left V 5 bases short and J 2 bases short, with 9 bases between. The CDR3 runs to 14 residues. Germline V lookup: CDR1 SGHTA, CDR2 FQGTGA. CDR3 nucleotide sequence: TGTGCCAGCAGCCTGAACCTAAACACCGGGGAGCTGTTTTTT. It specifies CASSLNLNTGELFF.

The CDR3 nucleotides read TGTGCCAGCAGCCCGGGGACATCCAATTGGCCCCAGCATTTT. It yields the protein CASSPGTSNWPQHF. The chain uses TRBV9 and TRBJ1-5; perhaps TRBD1 as D (6 bases). This CDR3 spans 14 amino acids. Germline assignment: CDR1 SGDLS and CDR2 YYNGEE. Trimming shortened V by 4 bases and J by 9 bases, and 17 bases separated the two germline ends.

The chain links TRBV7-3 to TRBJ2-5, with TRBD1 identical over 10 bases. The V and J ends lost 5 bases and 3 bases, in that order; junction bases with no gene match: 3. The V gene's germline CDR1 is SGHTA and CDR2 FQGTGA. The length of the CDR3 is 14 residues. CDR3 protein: CASSAGTGEETQYF. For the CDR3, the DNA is TGTGCCAGCAGCGCGGGGACAGGGGAAGAGACCCAGTACTTC.

The CDR3 sequence: CASSLWTGRAAQPQHF. The CDR3 nucleotides read TGTGCCAGCAGTTTATGGACAGGGCGGGCCGCTCAGCCCCAGCATTTT. This chain uses TRBV28 with TRBJ1-5; 7 bases are shared with TRBD1. Trimming cost V 0 bases and J 6 bases; bases outside gene matches: 8. The CDR3 totals 16 residues. CDR1 and CDR2 (germline): MDHEN, SYDVKM.

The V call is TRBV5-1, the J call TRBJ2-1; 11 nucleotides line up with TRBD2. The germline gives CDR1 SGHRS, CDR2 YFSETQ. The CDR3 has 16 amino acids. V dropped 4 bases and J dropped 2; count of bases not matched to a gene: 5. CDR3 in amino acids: CASSKLAGVTYNEQFF. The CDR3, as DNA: TGCGCCAGCAGCAAACTAGCGGGGGTGACCTACAATGAGCAGTTCTTC. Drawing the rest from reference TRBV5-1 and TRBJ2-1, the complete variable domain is KAGVTQTPRYLIKTRGQQVTLSCSPISGHRSVSWYQQTPGQGLQFLFEYFSETQRNKGNFPGRFSGRQFSNSRSEMNVSTLELGDSALYLCASSKLAGVTYNEQFFGPGTRLTVL.

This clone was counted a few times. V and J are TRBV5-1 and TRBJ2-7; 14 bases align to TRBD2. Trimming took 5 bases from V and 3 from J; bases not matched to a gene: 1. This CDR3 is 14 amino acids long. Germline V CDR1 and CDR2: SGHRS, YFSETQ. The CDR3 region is CASSGTSGSYEQYF. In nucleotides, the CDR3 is TGCGCCAGCAGTGGGACTAGCGGGAGCTACGAGCAGTACTTC.

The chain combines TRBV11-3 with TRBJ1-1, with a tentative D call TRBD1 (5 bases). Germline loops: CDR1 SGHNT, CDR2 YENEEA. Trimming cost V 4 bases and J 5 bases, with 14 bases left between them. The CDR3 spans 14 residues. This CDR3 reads CASSSGPGGTEAFF. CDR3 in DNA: TGTGCCAGCAGCTCAGGCCCGGGGGGGACTGAAGCTTTCTTT.

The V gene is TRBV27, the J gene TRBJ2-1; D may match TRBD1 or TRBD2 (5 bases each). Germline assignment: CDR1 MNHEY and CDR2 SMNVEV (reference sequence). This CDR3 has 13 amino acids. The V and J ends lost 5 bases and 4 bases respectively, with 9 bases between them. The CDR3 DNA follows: TGTGCCAGCAGTAGGGGACGGTACAATGAGCAGTTCTTC. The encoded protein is CASSRGRYNEQFF.

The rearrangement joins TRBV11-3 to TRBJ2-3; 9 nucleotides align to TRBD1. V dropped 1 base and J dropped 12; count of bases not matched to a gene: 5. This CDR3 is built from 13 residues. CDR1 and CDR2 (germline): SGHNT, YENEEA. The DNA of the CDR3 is TGTGCCAGCAGCTTAGCCCGGGACAGGGAACAGTATTTT. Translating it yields CASSLARDREQYF.